These 2 T cell receptor beta chains share one sample of origin, sequenced in a study of type 1 regulatory T cells. TCRdb reanalysed the reads using MiXCR and keeps one entry per CDR3 protein. The sample shows tens of thousands of distinct CDR3 sequences, 12% of them seen only once. For these TCRs, the target antigens are not known. Sequenced sample: cultured non-Tr1 T cells, either the whole culture or a sorted T cell fraction (not recorded which). These receptors were taken from a human donor in good health.

The V call is TRBV2, the J call TRBJ1-1, with TRBD1 matching 7 bases. CDR3 length: 17 amino acids. The trim removed 0 bases at V and 6 bases at J, leaving 13 bases unmatched. Germline CDR1 reads SNHLY; CDR2 reads FYNNEI. The CDR3 loop is CASSEARLRTGYSEAFF. As DNA, the CDR3 is TGTGCCAGCAGTGAAGCGCGATTGAGGACAGGTTACTCTGAAGCTTTCTTT.

This clonotype appeared many times. J is TRBJ1-1 and V is TRBV11-2; possibly TRBD1 for D (5 bases). Germline lookup yields CDR1 SGHAT and CDR2 FQNNGV. This CDR3 contains 12 residues. The V end was cut by 4 bases, the J end by 5 bases, with 8 bases between. The CDR3 DNA sequence: TGTGCCAGCAGCTATGAGGGGACTGAAGCTTTCTTT. Translation: CASSYEGTEAFF.